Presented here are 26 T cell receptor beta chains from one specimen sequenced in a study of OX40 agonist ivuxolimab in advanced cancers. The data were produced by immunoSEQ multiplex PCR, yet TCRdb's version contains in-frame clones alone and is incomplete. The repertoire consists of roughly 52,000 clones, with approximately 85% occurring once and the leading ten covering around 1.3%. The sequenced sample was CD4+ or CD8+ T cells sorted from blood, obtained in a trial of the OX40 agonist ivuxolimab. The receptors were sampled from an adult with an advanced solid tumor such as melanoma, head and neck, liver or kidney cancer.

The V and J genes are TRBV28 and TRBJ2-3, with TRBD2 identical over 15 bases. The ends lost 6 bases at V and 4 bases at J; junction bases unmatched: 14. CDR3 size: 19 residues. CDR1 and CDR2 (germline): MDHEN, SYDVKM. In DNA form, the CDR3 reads TGTGCCAGCAGCCCTCGGTCCTGGCGGACTAGCGGGAGGGCAGATACGCAGTATTTT. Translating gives CASSPRSWRTSGRADTQYF.

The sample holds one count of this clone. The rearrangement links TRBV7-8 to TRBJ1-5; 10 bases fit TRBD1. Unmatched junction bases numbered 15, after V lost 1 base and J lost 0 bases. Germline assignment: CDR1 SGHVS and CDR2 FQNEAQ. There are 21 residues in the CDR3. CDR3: CASSLVPEGQGGSYSNQPQHF. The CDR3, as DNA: TGTGCCAGCAGCTTAGTGCCCGAAGGACAGGGGGGTTCATATAGCAATCAGCCCCAGCATTTT.

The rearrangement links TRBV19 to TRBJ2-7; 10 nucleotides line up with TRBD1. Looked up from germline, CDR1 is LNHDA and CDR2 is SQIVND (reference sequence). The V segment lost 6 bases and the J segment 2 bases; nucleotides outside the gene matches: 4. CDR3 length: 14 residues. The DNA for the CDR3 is TGTGCCAGTAGGGCCGGGACAGGGGCCTACGAGCAGTACTTC. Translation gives CASRAGTGAYEQYF.

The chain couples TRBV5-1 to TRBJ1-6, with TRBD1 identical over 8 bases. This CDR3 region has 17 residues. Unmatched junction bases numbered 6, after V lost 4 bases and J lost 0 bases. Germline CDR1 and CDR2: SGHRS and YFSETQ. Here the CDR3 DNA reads TGCGCCAGCAGCGTATGGACAGGGAGCTCCTATAATTCACCCCTCCACTTT. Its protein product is CASSVWTGSSYNSPLHF.

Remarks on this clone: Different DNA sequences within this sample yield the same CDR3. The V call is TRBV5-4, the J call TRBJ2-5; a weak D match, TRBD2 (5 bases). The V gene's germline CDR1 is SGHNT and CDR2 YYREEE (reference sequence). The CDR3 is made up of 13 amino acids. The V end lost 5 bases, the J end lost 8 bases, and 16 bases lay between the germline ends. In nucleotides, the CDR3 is TGTGCCAGCAGTTTGACCGGGATGAAAACCCAGTACTTC. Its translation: CASSLTGMKTQYF.

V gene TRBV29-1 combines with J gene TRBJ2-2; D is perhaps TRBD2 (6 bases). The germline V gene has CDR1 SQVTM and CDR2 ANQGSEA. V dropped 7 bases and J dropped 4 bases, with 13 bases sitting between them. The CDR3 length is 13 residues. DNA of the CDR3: TGCAGCGGTCGTCGGGGGAGCACCGGGGAGCTGTTTTTT. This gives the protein CSGRRGSTGELFF.

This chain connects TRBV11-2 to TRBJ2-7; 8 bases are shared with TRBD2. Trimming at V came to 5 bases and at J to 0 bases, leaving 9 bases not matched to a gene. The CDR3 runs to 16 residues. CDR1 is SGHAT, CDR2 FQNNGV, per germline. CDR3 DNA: TGTGCCAGCAGCCTCCGAGGACTAGCAAGCTCCTACGAGCAGTACTTC. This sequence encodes CASSLRGLASSYEQYF.

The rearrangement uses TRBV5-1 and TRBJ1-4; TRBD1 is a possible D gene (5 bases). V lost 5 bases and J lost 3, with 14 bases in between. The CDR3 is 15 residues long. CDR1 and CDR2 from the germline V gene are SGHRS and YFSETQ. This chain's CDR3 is CASRPYRGSNEKLFF. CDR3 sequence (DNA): TGCGCCAGCAGGCCCTACCGGGGCTCTAATGAAAAACTGTTTTTT.

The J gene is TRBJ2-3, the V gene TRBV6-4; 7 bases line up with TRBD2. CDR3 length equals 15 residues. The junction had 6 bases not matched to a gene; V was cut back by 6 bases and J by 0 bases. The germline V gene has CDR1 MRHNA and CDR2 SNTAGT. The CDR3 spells CASSRTSMSTDTQYF. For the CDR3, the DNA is TGTGCCAGCAGCCGGACTAGTATGAGCACAGATACGCAGTATTTT.

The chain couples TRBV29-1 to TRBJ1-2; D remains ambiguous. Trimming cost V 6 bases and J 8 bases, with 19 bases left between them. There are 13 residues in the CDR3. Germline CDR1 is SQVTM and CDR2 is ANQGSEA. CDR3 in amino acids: CSVRKPEDGGYTF. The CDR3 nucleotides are TGCAGCGTCCGAAAGCCAGAGGATGGGGGCTACACCTTC. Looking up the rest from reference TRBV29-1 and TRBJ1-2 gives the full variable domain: SAVISQKPSRDICQRGTSLTIQCQVDSQVTMMFWYRQQPGQSLTLIATANQGSEATYESGFVIDKFPISRPNLTFSTLTVSNMSPEDSSIYLCSVRKPEDGGYTFGSGTRLTVV.

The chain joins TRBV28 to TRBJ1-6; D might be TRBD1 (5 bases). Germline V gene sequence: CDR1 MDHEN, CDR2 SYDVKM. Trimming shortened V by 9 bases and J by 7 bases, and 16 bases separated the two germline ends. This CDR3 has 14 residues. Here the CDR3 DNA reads TGTGCCAGACCATTCCTATGGGGGAATTCACCCCTCCACTTT. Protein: CARPFLWGNSPLHF.

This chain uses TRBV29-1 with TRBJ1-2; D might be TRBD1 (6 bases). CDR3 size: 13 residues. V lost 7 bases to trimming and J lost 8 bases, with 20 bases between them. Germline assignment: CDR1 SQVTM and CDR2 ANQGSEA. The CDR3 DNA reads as TGCAGCGCCGACGGGGGCAGGGGTTACGGCTACACCTTC. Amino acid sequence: CSADGGRGYGYTF.

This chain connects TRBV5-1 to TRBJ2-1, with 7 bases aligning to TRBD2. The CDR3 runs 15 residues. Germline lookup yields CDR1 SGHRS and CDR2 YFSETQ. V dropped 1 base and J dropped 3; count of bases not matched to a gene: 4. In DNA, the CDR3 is TGCGCCAGCAGCTTGCGGCTAGCGGACTACAATGAGCAGTTCTTC. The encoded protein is CASSLRLADYNEQFF.

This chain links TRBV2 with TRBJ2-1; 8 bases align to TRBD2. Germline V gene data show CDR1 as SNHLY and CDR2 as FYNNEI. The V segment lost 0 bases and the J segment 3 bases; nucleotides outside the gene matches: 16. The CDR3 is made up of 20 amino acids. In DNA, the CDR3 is TGTGCCAGCAGTGAAGCGCTTTTCGGGCTAGCGGGTGCTATCTACAATGAGCAGTTCTTC. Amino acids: CASSEALFGLAGAIYNEQFF.

In DNA form, the CDR3 reads TGTGCCAGCAGTTTAATGGGACAGTGGAATTTTGCAACTAATGAAAAACTGTTTTTT. Protein product: CASSLMGQWNFATNEKLFF. The chain is built from TRBV28 and TRBJ1-4, with 7 nucleotides matching TRBD1. In germline, CDR1 is MDHEN, CDR2 SYDVKM. CDR3 length: 19 residues. Trimming removed 2 bases from V and 0 bases from J; junction bases left unmatched: 12.

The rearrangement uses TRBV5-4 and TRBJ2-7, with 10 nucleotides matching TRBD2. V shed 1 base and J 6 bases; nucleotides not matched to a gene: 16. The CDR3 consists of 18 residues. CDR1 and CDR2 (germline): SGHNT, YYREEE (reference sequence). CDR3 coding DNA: TGTGCCAGCAGCTTGCCCCTAGCGGGAGAAGACGGTAGGGGCGAGCAGTACTTC. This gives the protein CASSLPLAGEDGRGEQYF.

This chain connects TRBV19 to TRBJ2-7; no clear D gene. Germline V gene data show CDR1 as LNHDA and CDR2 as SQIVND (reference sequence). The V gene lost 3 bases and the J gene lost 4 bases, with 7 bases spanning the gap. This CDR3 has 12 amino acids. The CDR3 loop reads CASSIGVYEQYF. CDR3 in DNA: TGTGCCAGTAGTATTGGGGTGTACGAGCAGTACTTC.

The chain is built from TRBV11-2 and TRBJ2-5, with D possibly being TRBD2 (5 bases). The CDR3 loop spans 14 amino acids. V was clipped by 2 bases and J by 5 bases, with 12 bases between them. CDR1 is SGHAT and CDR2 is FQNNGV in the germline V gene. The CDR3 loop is CASSLLTREETQYF. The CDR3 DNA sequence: TGTGCCAGCAGCTTATTAACTAGAGAGGAGACCCAGTACTTC.

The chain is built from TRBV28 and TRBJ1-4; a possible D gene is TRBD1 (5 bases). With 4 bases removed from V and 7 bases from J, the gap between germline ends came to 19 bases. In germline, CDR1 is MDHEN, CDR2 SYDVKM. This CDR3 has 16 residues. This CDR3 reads CASSYSQGTPFEKLFF. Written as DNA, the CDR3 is TGTGCCAGCAGTTACTCTCAGGGAACACCCTTTGAAAAACTGTTTTTT.

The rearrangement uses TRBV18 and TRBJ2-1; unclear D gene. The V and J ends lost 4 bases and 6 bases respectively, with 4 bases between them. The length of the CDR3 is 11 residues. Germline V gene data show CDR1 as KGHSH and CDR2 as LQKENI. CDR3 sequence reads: CASSLLNEQFF. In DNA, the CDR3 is TGTGCCAGCTCACTTCTCAATGAGCAGTTCTTC.

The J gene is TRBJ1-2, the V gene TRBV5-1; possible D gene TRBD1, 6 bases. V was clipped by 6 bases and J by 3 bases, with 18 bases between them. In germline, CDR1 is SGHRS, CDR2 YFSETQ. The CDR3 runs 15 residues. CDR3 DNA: TGCGCCAGCAATCCCGCTGGGGGCCGATACTATGGCTACACCTTC. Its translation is CASNPAGGRYYGYTF.

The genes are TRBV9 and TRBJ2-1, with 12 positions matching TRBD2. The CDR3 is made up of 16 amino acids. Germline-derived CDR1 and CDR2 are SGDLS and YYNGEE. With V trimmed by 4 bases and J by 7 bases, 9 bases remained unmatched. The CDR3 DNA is TGTGCCAGCAGCCCAGCCGGGACTAGCGGGTTAAATGAGCAGTTCTTC. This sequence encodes CASSPAGTSGLNEQFF.

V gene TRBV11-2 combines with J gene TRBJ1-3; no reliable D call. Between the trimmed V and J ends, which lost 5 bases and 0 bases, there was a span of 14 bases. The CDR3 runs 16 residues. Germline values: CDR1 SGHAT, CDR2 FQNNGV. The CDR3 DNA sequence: TGTGCCAGCAGCCAGCTTAGGGCTGGCTCTGGAAACACCATATATTTT. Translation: CASSQLRAGSGNTIYF.

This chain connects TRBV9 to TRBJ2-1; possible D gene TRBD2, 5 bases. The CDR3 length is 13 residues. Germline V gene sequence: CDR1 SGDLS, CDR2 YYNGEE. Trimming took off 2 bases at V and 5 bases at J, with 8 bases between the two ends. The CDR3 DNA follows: TGTGCCAGCAGCGTCGGGGTTGACAATGAGCAGTTCTTC. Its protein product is CASSVGVDNEQFF.

Written as DNA, the CDR3 is TGTGCCAGCGGGACTAGCGGGAGTTTCGAGCAGTACTTC. The encoded protein is CASGTSGSFEQYF. This chain links TRBV19 with TRBJ2-7; the match to TRBD2 covers 14 bases. CDR3 length equals 13 residues. Germline V gene sequence: CDR1 LNHDA, CDR2 SQIVND (reference sequence). J lost 6 bases, V lost 9 bases, and 4 bases had no gene match.

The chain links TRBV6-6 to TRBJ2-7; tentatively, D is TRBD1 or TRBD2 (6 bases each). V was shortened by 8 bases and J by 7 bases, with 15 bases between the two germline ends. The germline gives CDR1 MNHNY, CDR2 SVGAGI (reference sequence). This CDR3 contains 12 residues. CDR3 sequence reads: CASQGGSREQYF. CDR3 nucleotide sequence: TGTGCCAGCCAAGGGGGGTCAAGGGAGCAGTACTTC.